This entry describes one T cell receptor beta chain. As originally analysed: How many nucleated cells were present was estimated from reference gene primer amplification. TCRdb's copy holds only in-frame clones and misses some; the assay was immunoSEQ multiplex PCR. D and trimming were read from the DNA, whereas the V and J calls and clone size are those reported in that table. The sample has fewer than 95,000 clones; around 72% are singletons. These data originate in a study of blood T cell repertoires in COVID-19. Background on the study: COVID-19 samples collected from the United States, Italy and Spain covered acute and convalescent phases. The analysed material was cDNA or gDNA that came from T cells, B-cell-depleted T cells, or PBMCs.

CDR3 length: 16 amino acids. V was clipped by 2 bases and J by 3 bases, with 17 bases between them. CDR1 GTSNPN and CDR2 SVGIG come from the germline V gene (reference sequence). Input material: peripheral blood. This TCR derives from a woman of 80 years or more with acute or convalescent COVID-19. The chain is built from TRBV30 and TRBJ1-5, with D perhaps matching TRBD1 (6 bases). DNA for the CDR3: TGTGCCTGGAGTCCCGGGGGGGGGCCACTCAATCAGCCCCAGCATTTT. Protein product: CAWSPGGGPLNQPQHF.